This T cell receptor (beta chain) derives from a study of blood T cell repertoires in COVID-19. Assay: immunoSEQ multiplex PCR; the TCRdb copy retains only in-frame clones and omits some. Among 70,000 to 80,000 clones listed, 75% to 90% were seen once. The CDR3 contains 15 residues. The trim removed 6 bases at V and 0 bases at J, leaving 3 bases unmatched. Germline CDR1 is MNHEY and CDR2 is SVGAGI. This clonotype originated in a woman at least 80 years old with active or convalescent COVID-19. The source material was peripheral blood. The chain combines TRBV6-5 with TRBJ2-7; 12 bases are a match to TRBD2. The CDR3 reads CASSTLAGGSYEQYF. CDR3 DNA sequence: TGTGCCAGCAGCACACTAGCGGGGGGCTCCTACGAGCAGTACTTC.